This T cell receptor beta chain was sequenced during a study of Ad26.COV2.S vaccination and SARS-CoV-2 variants. Treatment of the sample: approximately 18 received Ad26.COV2.S at low or high dose, single or two shots; several received placebo; per-sample allocation not given. The samples were gathered on day 63 after the first injection of vaccine or placebo. Profiling relied on immunoSEQ multiplex PCR, and the TCRdb table lists in-frame clones only, not all of them. The sample records around 250,000 clones, about 89% being singletons. As for this clone: What it binds is unknown.

The CDR3 length is 13 residues. Study-wide points: Recipients given vaccine exceeded placebo recipients in spike-specific TCR breadth. Total T cell responses may have been underestimated by the TCR breadth and depth analyses.

This sequence originates from a person between 18 and 60 years old who received the Ad26.COV2.S COVID-19 vaccine or a placebo. This rearrangement joins TRBV21-1 to TRBJ1-2; TRBD1 is taken as the D call from the table, unchecked against the DNA. TRBV21-1 is a pseudogene locus. The input for sequencing was peripheral blood, taken in a trial of Ad26.COV2.S vaccine versus placebo. CDR3 DNA: TGTGCCAGCCGTCCGAGCAGGCTCTATGGCTACACCTTC. Translated, it gives CASRPSRLYGYTF.